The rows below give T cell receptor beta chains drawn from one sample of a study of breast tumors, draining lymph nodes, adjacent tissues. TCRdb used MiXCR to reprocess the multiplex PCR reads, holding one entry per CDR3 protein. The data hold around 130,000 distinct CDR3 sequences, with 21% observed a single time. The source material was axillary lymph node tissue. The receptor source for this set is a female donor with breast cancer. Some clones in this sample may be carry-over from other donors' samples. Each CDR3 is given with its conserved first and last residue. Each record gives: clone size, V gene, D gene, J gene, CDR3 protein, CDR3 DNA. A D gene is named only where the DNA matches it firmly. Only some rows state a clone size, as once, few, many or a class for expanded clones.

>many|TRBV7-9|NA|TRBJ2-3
CASSLASVVVSTDTQYF
TGTGCCAGCAGCTTAGCGTCGGTAGTTGTCAGCACAGATACGCAGTATTTT
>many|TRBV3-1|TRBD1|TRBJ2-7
CASSQVTRGYYEQYF
TGTGCCAGCAGCCAAGTGACCAGGGGGTACTACGAGCAGTACTTC
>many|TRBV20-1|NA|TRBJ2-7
CSAVRPDGYEQYF
TGCAGTGCTGTCCGGCCTGACGGGTACGAGCAGTACTTC
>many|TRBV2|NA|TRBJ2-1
CASSTQGDEQFF
TGTGCCAGCAGTACACAGGGAGATGAGCAGTTCTTC
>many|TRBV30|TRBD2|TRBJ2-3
CAWRGPAGDTDTQYF
TGTGCCTGGAGGGGTCCAGCGGGAGACACAGATACGCAGTATTTT
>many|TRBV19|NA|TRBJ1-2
CASRRQPNYGYTF
TGTGCCAGTAGGCGACAGCCTAACTATGGCTACACCTTC
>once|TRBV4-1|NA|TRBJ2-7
CASSQQEGGEQYF
TGCGCCAGCAGCCAACAGGAGGGAGGCGAGCAGTACTTC
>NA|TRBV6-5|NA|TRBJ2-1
CASGYSWGDGGEQFF
TGTGCCAGCGGCTACTCGTGGGGGGACGGCGGTGAGCAGTTCTTC
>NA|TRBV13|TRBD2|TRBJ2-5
CASSLEGRAQETQYF
TGTGCCAGCAGCTTAGAAGGGAGGGCCCAAGAGACCCAGTACTTC
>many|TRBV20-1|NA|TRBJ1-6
CSAREARRQENSPLHF
TGCAGTGCTAGAGAGGCCCGCCGGCAGGAGAATTCACCCCTCCACTTT
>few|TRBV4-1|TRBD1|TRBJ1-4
CASSLGTGREKLFF
TGCGCCAGCAGCCTTGGGACAGGGCGTGAAAAACTGTTTTTT
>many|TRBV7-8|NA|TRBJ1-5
CASNGGLRLSNQPQHF
TGTGCCAGCAATGGAGGACTCCGGCTCAGCAATCAGCCCCAGCATTTT
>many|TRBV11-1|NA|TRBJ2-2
CASSLGGTNTGELFF
TGTGCCAGCAGCTTAGGCGGGACGAACACCGGGGAGCTGTTTTTT
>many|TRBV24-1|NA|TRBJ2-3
CATSGTLEGWAYF
TGTGCCACCAGTGGGACCCTAGAAGGGTGGGCATATTTT
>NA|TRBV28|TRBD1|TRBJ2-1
CASSTSAQGTEQFF
TGTGCCAGCAGCACGAGTGCACAGGGGACTGAGCAGTTCTTC
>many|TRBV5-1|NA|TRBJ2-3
CASSYEGADTQYF
TGCGCCAGCAGCTATGAGGGAGCAGATACGCAGTATTTT
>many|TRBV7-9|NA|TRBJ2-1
CASSEQSSYNEQFF
TGTGCCAGCAGTGAACAGAGCTCCTACAATGAGCAGTTCTTC
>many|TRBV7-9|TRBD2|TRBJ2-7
CASSPRLAERYEQYF
TGTGCCAGCAGCCCAAGACTAGCGGAACGTTACGAGCAGTACTTC
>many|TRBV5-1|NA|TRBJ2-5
CASSFSLGGLETQYF
TGCGCCAGCAGCTTCTCCCTCGGAGGCCTAGAGACCCAGTACTTC
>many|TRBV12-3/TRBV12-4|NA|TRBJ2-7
CASSSVGTVHEQYF
TGTGCCAGCAGTTCGGTGGGAACGGTCCACGAGCAGTACTTC
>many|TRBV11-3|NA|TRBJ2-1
CASSLGPYNEQFF
TGTGCCAGCAGCTTAGGGCCCTACAATGAGCAGTTCTTC
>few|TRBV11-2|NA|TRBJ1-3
CASRPLGGISGNTIYF
TGTGCCAGCAGACCTTTGGGGGGGATCTCTGGAAACACCATATATTTT
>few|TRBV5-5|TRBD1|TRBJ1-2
CASSSRDRGPLYGYTF
TGTGCCAGCAGCTCCCGGGACAGGGGGCCCCTCTATGGCTACACCTTC
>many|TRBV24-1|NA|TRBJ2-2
CATSSPSGELFF
TGTGCCACCAGTTCCCCCAGCGGGGAGCTGTTTTTT
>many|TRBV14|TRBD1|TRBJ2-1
CASSRDRAVWQFF
TGTGCCAGCAGCCGGGACAGGGCGGTGTGGCAGTTCTTC
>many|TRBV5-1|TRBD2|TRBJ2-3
CASSLRTSGNTDTQYF
TGCGCCAGCAGCCTGAGAACTAGCGGGAATACAGATACGCAGTATTTT
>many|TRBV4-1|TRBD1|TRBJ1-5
CASSRDRANNQPQHF
TGCGCCAGCAGCCGGGACAGGGCAAATAATCAGCCCCAGCATTTT
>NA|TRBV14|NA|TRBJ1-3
CASSRRGGRLGNTIYF
TGTGCCAGCAGCCGACGGGGCGGCAGACTTGGAAACACCATATATTTT
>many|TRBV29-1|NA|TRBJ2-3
CSAARGTTDTQYF
TGCAGCGCTGCGAGGGGGACCACAGATACGCAGTATTTT
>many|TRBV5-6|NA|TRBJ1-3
CASSFPTGSGNTIYF
TGTGCCAGCAGCTTCCCGACAGGATCTGGAAACACCATATATTTT
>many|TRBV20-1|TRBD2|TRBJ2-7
CSAKEGTSGYEQYF
TGCAGTGCTAAAGAGGGGACTAGCGGTTACGAGCAGTACTTC
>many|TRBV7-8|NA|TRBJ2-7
CASSLGNSPEQYF
TGTGCCAGCAGCTTAGGTAATAGTCCCGAGCAGTACTTC
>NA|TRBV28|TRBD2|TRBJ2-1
CASSAPVERESFYEQFF
TGTGCCAGCAGCGCCCCGGTGGAGCGGGAGTCGTTCTATGAGCAGTTCTTC